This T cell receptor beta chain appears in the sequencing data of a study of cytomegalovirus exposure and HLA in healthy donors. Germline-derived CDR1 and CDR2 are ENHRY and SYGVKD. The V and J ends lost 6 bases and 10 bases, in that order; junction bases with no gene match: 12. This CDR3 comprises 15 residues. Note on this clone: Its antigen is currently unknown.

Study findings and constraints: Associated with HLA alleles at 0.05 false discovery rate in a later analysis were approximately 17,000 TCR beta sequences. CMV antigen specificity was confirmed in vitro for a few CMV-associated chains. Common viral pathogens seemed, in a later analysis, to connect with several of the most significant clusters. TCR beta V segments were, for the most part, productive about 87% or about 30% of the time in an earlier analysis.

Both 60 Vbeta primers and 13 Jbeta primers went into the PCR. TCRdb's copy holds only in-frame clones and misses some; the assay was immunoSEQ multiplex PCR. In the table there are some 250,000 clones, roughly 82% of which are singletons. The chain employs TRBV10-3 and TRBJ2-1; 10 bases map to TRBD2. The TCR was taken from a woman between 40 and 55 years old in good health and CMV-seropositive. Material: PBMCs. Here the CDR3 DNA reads TGTGCCATCAGGGGTAAAGAGCGGGAGGGCCCCGAGCAGTTCTTC. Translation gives CAIRGKEREGPEQFF.